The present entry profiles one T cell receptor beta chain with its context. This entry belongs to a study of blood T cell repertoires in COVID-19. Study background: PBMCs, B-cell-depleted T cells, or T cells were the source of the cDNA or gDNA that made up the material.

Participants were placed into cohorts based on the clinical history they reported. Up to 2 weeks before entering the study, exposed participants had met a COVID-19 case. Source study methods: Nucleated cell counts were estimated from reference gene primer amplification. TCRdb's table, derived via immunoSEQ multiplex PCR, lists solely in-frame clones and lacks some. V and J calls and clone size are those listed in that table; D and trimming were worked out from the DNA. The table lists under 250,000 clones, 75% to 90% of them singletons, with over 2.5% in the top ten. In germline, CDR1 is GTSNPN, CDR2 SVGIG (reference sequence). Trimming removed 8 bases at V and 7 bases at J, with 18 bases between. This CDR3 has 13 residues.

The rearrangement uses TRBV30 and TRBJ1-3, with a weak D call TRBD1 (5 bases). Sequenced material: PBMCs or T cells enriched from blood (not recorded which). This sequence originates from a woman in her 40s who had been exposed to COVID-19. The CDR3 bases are TGTGCCGGAGCCCGGGCAGGGCGGAACACCATATATTTT. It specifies CAGARAGRNTIYF. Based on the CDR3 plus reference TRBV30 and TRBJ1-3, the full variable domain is SQTIHQWPATLVQPVGSPLSLECTVEGTSNPNLYWYRQAAGRGLQLLFYSVGIGQISSEVPQNLSASRPQDRQFILSSKKLLLSDSGFYLCAGARAGRNTIYFGEGSWLTVV.